What follows is one T cell receptor (beta chain) and its context. Its target is unknown. Donors counted as nominally healthy when sampled, yet unrecorded immune exposures were likely. The CDR3 is 18 amino acids. CDR1 and CDR2 from the germline V gene are KGHSH and LQKENI. After removal of 1 base from V and 1 base from J, the junction contained 9 bases not matched to a gene. The sample is drawn from a study of cytomegalovirus exposure and HLA in healthy donors. Researchers ran the PCR with 60 Vbeta and 13 Jbeta primers. Sequencing used immunoSEQ multiplex PCR; TCRdb keeps in-frame clones, though not all of them. The sample table sets out about 50,000 clones. Regarding the study as a whole: Rare sequences made up most TCRs, while some public TCRs were found in many donors. Cytomegalovirus status was reportedly diagnosed by the classifier with high sensitivity and specificity.

The sample comprised PBMCs. The rearrangement uses TRBV18 and TRBJ1-1; 10 bases are a match to TRBD1. This TCR derives from a woman aged 18-29 years in good health and CMV-seronegative. The CDR3 is CASSPLGQGPRGNTEAFF. The CDR3, as DNA: TGTGCCAGCTCACCACTGGGACAGGGGCCGCGAGGGAACACTGAAGCTTTCTTT. Together with reference TRBV18 and TRBJ1-1, the CDR3 gives the full variable domain: NAGVMQNPRHLVRRRGQEARLRCSPMKGHSHVYWYRQLPEEGLKFMVYLQKENIIDESGMPKERFSAEFPKEGPSILRIQQVVRGDSAAYFCASSPLGQGPRGNTEAFFGQGTRLTVV.